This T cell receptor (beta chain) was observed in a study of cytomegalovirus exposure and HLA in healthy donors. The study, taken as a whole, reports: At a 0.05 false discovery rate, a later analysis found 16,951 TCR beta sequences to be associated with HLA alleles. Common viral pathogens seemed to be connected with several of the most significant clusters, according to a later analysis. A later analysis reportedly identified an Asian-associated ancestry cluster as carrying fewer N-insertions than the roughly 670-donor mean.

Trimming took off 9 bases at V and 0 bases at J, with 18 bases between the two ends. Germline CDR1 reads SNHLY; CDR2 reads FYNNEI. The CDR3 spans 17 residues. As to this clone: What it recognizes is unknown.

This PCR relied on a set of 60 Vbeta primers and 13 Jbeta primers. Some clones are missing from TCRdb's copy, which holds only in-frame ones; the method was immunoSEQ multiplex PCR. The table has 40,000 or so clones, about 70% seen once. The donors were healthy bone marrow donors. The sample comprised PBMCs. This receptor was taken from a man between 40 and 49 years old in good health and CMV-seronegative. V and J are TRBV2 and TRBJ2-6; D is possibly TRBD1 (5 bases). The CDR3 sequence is CARGRGPQLSGANVLTF. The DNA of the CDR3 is TGTGCCAGGGGAAGGGGTCCTCAACTCTCTGGGGCCAACGTCCTGACTTTC.